This TCR beta chain emerged from a study of blood T cell repertoires in COVID-19. Sequencing was performed with immunoSEQ multiplex PCR; in TCRdb, only in-frame clones are kept and a portion is missing. The table has under 300,000 clones, around nine tenths seen once. The germline gives CDR1 SGHDN, CDR2 FVKESK. This CDR3 has 14 residues. The V end lost 1 base, the J end lost 4 bases, and 10 bases lay between the germline ends. This receptor was obtained from a young woman who had recovered from COVID-19. The rearrangement joins TRBV14 to TRBJ1-2; no definite D call. Sequenced material: PBMCs or T cells enriched from blood (not recorded which). For the CDR3, the DNA is TGTGCCAGCAGCCAAGTTGCAGCGGCCTATGGCTACACCTTC. It codes for CASSQVAAAYGYTF.